The text below deals with one TCR beta chain. Antigen specificity is unknown. This entry belongs to a study of CD8+ T cells in alopecia areata. The CDR3 is 16 residues long. V lost 5 bases and J lost 4; bases outside the gene matches: 12. Germline V lookup: CDR1 SGHTA, CDR2 FQGNSA. RNA extraction was followed by reverse transcription into cDNA, which acted as the sequencing template. The method was immunoSEQ multiplex PCR; TCRdb's version includes in-frame clones alone and lacks a portion of them. Here the sample spans over 200,000 clones, about 60% being singletons. General study points: Relative to mice, TCR sharing across patients was less clear, a difference possibly HLA-related. An increase in clonality over normal scalp was evident in lesional scalp, especially alopecia totalis/universalis. Scalp sample sequencing also detects resident alphabeta T cells of normal skin.

Here the sequenced sample was CD4+ T cells sorted from blood, taken at week 0. This clonotype was sampled from a human donor with alopecia areata. The chain has TRBV7-2 and TRBJ2-7; 9 bases agree with TRBD1. The CDR3 loop is CASSPRTGGIRYEQYF. Written as DNA, the CDR3 is TGTGCCAGCAGCCCGAGAACAGGGGGCATAAGGTACGAGCAGTACTTC.